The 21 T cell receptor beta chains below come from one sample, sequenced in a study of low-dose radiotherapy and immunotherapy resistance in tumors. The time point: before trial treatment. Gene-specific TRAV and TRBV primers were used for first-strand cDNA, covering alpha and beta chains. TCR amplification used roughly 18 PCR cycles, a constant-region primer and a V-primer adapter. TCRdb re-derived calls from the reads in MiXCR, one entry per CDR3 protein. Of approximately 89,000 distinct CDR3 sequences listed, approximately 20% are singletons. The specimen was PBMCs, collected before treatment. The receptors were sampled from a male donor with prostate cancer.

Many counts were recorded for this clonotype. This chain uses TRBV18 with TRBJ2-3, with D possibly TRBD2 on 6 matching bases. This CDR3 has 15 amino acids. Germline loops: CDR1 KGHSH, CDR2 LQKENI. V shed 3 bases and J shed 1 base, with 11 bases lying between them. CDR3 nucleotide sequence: TGTGCCAGCTCACCGGGGCCTAGCGGCACAGATACGCAGTATTTT. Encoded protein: CASSPGPSGTDTQYF.

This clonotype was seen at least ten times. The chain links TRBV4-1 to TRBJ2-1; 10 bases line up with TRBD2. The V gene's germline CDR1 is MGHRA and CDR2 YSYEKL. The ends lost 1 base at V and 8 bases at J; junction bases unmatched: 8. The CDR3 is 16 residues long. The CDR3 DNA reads TGCGCCAGCAGCCAAGGTCCCAGCGGGGGGGCCGATGAGCAGTTCTTC. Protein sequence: CASSQGPSGGADEQFF.

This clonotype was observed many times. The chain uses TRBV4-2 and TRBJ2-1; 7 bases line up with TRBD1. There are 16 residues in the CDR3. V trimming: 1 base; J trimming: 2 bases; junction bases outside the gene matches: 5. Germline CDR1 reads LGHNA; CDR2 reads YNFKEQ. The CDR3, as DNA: TGTGCCAGCAGCCAAGGAGGGGGCGCTCCCTACAATGAGCAGTTCTTC. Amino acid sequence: CASSQGGGAPYNEQFF.

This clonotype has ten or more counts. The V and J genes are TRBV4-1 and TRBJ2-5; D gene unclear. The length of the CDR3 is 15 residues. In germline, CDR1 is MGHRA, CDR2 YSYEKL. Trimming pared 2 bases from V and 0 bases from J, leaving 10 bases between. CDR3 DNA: TGCGCCAGCAGCCAATCCCCATTGTACCAAGAGACCCAGTACTTC. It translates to CASSQSPLYQETQYF.

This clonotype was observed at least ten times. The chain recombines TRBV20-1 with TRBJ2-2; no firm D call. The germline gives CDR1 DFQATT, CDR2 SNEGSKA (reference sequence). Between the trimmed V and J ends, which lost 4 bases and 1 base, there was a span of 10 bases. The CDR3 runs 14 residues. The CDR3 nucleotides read TGCAGTGCTAACGTCAACAGGAACACCGGGGAGCTGTTTTTT. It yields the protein CSANVNRNTGELFF.

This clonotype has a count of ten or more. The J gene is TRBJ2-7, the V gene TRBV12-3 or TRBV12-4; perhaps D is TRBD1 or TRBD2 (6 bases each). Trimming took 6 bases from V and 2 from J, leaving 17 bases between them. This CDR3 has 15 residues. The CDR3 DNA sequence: TGTGCCAGCAGCCCGACAGCGAGGGGGGCCTACGAGCAGTACTTC. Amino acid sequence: CASSPTARGAYEQYF.

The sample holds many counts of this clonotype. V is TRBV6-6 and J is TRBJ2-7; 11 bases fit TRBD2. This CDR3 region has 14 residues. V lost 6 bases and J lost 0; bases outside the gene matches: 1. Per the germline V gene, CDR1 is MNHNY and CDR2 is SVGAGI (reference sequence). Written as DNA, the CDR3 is TGTGCCAGCAGGGGACTAGCGGTCTCCTACGAGCAGTACTTC. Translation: CASRGLAVSYEQYF.

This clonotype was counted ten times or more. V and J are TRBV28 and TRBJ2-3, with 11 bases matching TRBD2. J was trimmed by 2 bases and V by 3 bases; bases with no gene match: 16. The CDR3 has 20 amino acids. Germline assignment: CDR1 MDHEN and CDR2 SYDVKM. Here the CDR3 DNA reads TGTGCCAGCAGTTTCCTAACTAGCGGGAGCCTCAGGGGAAACACAGATACGCAGTATTTT. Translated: CASSFLTSGSLRGNTDTQYF.

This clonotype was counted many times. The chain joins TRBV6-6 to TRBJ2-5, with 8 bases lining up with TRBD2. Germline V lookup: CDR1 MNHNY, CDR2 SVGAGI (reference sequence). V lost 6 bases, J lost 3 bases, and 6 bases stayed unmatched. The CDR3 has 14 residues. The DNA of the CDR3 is TGTGCCAGCAGGGAAGGGCGGGGGGAAGAGACCCAGTACTTC. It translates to CASREGRGEETQYF.

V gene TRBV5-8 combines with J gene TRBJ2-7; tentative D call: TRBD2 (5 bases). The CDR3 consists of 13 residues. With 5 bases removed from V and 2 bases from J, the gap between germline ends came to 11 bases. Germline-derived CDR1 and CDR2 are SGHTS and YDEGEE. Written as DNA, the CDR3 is TGTGCCAGCAGTTCCGACGGGACCTACGAGCAGTACTTC. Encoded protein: CASSSDGTYEQYF.

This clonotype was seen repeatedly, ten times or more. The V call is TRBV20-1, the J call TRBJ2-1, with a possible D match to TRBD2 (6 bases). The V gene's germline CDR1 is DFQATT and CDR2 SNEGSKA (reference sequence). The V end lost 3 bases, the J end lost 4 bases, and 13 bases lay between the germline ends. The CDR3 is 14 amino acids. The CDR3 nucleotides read TGCAGTGCTAGGGCCGGGAGTATTTACAATGAGCAGTTCTTC. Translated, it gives CSARAGSIYNEQFF.

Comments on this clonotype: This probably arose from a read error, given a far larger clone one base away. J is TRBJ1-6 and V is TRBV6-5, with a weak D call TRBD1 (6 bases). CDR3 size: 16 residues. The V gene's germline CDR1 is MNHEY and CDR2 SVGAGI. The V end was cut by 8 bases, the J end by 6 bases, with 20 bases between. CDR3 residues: CASGRDPGESNSPLHF. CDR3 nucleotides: TGTGCCAGCGGAAGGGATCCAGGGGAGTCTAATTCACCCCTCCACTTT.

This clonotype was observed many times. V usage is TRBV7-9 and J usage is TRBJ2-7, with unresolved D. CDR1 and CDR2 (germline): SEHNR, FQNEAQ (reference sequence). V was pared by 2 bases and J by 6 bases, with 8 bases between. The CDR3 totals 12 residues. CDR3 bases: TGTGCCAGCAGCTTAACACAGATCGAGCAGTACTTC. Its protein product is CASSLTQIEQYF.

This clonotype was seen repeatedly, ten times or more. The CDR3: CASSLAPAETQYF. In DNA, the CDR3 is TGTGCCAGCAGCTTAGCTCCTGCGGAGACCCAGTACTTC. This chain uses TRBV7-2 with TRBJ2-5, with D uncertain. CDR3 length: 13 amino acids. V lost 0 bases and J 5 bases, leaving 7 bases between the germline ends. The germline V gene has CDR1 SGHTA and CDR2 FQGNSA.

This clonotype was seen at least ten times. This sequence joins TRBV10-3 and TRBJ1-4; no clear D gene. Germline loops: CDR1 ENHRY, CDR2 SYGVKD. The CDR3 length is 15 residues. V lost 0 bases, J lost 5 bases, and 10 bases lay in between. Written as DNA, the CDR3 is TGTGCCATCAGTGAGTCGGCAAAAGAAAATGAAAAACTGTTTTTT. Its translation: CAISESAKENEKLFF.

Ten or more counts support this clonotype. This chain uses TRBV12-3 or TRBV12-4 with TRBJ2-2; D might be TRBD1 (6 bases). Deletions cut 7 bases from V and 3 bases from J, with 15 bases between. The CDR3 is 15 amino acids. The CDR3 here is CASTRSYRDTGELFF. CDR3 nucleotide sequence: TGTGCCAGCACCCGTTCCTACAGGGACACCGGGGAGCTGTTTTTT.

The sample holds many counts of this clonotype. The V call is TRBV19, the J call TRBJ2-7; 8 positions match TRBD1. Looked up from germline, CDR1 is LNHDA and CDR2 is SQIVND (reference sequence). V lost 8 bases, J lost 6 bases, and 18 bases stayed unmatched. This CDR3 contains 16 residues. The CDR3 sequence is CASAGDRTLLGAEQYF. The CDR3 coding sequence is TGTGCCAGTGCCGGGGACAGGACGCTCCTGGGGGCCGAGCAGTACTTC.

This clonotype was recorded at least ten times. CDR3 DNA: TGTGCCTGGAGTCTACCCCCGGGCAGGTTATCCTACGAGCAGTACTTC. Encoded protein: CAWSLPPGRLSYEQYF. The chain is built from TRBV30 and TRBJ2-7; no clear D gene. The V end was cut by 2 bases, the J end by 1 base, with 18 bases between. The CDR3 is 16 amino acids. CDR1 is GTSNPN, CDR2 SVGIG, per germline (reference sequence). Full variable domain (rest looked up from reference TRBV30 and TRBJ2-7): SQTIHQWPATLVQPVGSPLSLECTVEGTSNPNLYWYRQAAGRGLQLLFYSVGIGQISSEVPQNLSASRPQDRQFILSSKKLLLSDSGFYLCAWSLPPGRLSYEQYFGPGTRLTVT.

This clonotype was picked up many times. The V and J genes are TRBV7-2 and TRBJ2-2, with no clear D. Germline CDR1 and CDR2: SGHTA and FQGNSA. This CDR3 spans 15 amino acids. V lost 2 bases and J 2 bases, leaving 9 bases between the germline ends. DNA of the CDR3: TGTGCCAGCAGCTTAAAGGCTGGAAACACCGGGGAGCTGTTTTTT. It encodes CASSLKAGNTGELFF.

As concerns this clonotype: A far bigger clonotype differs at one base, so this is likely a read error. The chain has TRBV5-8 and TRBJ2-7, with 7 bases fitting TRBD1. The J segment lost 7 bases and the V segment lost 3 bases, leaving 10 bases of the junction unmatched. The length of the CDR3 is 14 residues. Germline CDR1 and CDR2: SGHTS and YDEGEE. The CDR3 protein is CASSSDRIYNEQYF. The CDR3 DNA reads TGTGCCAGCAGCTCGGACAGGATCTACAATGAGCAGTACTTC.

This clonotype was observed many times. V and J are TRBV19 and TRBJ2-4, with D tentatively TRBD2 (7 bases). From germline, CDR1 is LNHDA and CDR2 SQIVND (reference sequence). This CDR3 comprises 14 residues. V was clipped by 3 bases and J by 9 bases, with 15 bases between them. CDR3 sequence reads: CASSMAWEGGIQYF. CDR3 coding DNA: TGTGCCAGTAGTATGGCTTGGGAGGGGGGCATTCAGTACTTC.